These 31 T cell receptor beta chains came from one sample sequenced in a study of blood T cell repertoires in COVID-19. The method was immunoSEQ multiplex PCR; TCRdb's version includes in-frame clones alone and lacks a portion of them. The sample includes fewer than 200,000 clones, around 87% of them seen just once. The sample comprised peripheral blood. These receptors originate from a man between 40 and 49 years old with active or convalescent COVID-19.

The chain recombines TRBV4-3 with TRBJ2-7; 9 positions match TRBD2. V lost 2 bases and J lost 4; bases outside the gene matches: 15. CDR1 is LGHNA and CDR2 is YSLEER in the germline V gene. This CDR3 has 18 amino acids. The CDR3 bases are TGCGCCAGCAGCCAACAAACTAGCGGGTCAACAACTACTTACGAGCAGTACTTC. This translates into CASSQQTSGSTTTYEQYF.

The chain joins TRBV19 to TRBJ1-2; D gene ambiguous. Germline CDR1 LNHDA, CDR2 SQIVND (reference sequence). Trimming took off 10 bases at V and 5 bases at J, with 14 bases between the two ends. This CDR3 is built from 12 residues. The DNA of the CDR3 is TGTGCCACCTTGGAGGTTGGGTATGGCTACACCTTC. Translation gives CATLEVGYGYTF.

This chain links TRBV20-1 with TRBJ1-1, with no clear D. Trimming removed 3 bases from V and 2 bases from J, with 10 bases in between. CDR1 and CDR2 from the germline V gene are DFQATT and SNEGSKA (reference sequence). The CDR3 consists of 13 residues. CDR3 amino acids: CSASYLRNTEAFF. The CDR3, as DNA: TGCAGTGCTAGTTATCTGCGCAACACTGAAGCTTTCTTT.

The chain couples TRBV5-1 to TRBJ2-2; 9 bases fit TRBD1. Germline CDR1 SGHRS, CDR2 YFSETQ. CDR3 length: 15 residues. V lost 4 bases, J lost 7 bases, and 8 bases stayed unmatched. In nucleotides, the CDR3 is TGCGCCAGCAGCACCGACAGGGGGAGTCACGGGGAGCTGTTTTTT. The encoded protein is CASSTDRGSHGELFF. The variable domain in full, completed from reference TRBV5-1 and TRBJ2-2, reads KAGVTQTPRYLIKTRGQQVTLSCSPISGHRSVSWYQQTPGQGLQFLFEYFSETQRNKGNFPGRFSGRQFSNSRSEMNVSTLELGDSALYLCASSTDRGSHGELFFGEGSRLTVL.

The DNA for the CDR3 is TGTGCCTGGAGAAGAGAACCCTCCTACGAGCAGTACTTC. Amino acids: CAWRREPSYEQYF. The rearrangement uses TRBV30 and TRBJ2-7; D is undetermined. In germline, CDR1 is GTSNPN, CDR2 SVGIG (reference sequence). V lost 3 bases to trimming and J lost 0 bases, with 9 bases between them. The CDR3 sequence is 13 residues long.

The rearrangement joins TRBV29-1 to TRBJ1-4; 7 bases match TRBD1. The junction had 5 bases not matched to a gene; V was cut back by 4 bases and J by 6 bases. Germline CDR1 reads SQVTM; CDR2 reads ANQGSEA. The CDR3 contains 13 residues. The CDR3: CSVGEGGHEKLFF. CDR3 nucleotide sequence: TGCAGCGTTGGAGAAGGGGGCCATGAAAAACTGTTTTTT. The full variable domain, in which reference TRBV29-1 and TRBJ1-4 provide the parts outside the CDR3, is SAVISQKPSRDICQRGTSLTIQCQVDSQVTMMFWYRQQPGQSLTLIATANQGSEATYESGFVIDKFPISRPNLTFSTLTVSNMSPEDSSIYLCSVGEGGHEKLFFGSGTQLSVL.

The sample holds a few counts of this clone. The chain employs TRBV30 and TRBJ2-1; 13 positions match TRBD2. The V and J ends lost 3 bases and 6 bases, in that order; junction bases with no gene match: 2. Germline-derived CDR1 and CDR2 are GTSNPN and SVGIG (reference sequence). The CDR3 covers 14 residues. The CDR3 sequence: CAWRTSGGTNEQFF. The CDR3 bases are TGTGCCTGGAGGACTAGCGGGGGGACCAATGAGCAGTTCTTC.

The gene calls are TRBV5-1 and TRBJ2-5, with D possibly being TRBD1 (5 bases). V lost 3 bases to trimming and J lost 2 bases, with 11 bases between them. Germline V gene data show CDR1 as SGHRS and CDR2 as YFSETQ. This CDR3 region has 14 residues. The CDR3 nucleotides read TGCGCCAGCAGCTCGCAGGGTCGACAAGAGACCCAGTACTTC. It specifies CASSSQGRQETQYF.

The gene calls are TRBV5-4 and TRBJ1-2, with D unclear. The ends were cut back, 0 bases at V and 7 bases at J, with 10 bases in the middle. The germline gives CDR1 SGHNT, CDR2 YYREEE (reference sequence). The CDR3 is made up of 13 amino acids. The CDR3 sequence: CASSLVPGSGYTF. The CDR3 nucleotides are TGTGCCAGCAGCTTGGTCCCGGGAAGTGGCTACACCTTC.

The V and J genes are TRBV30 and TRBJ2-1; D possibly corresponds to TRBD2 (6 bases). Germline loops: CDR1 GTSNPN, CDR2 SVGIG (reference sequence). Trimming cost V 0 bases and J 10 bases, with 13 bases left between them. This CDR3 contains 13 residues. The chain's CDR3 is CAWSVGGGQEQFF. The DNA of the CDR3 is TGTGCCTGGAGTGTGGGGGGAGGTCAAGAGCAGTTCTTC.

The CDR3 nucleotides are TGCGCCAGCAGCCACGCCCTAGCGGGGGGCCGGGGAGATGAGCAGTTCTTC. Its protein product is CASSHALAGGRGDEQFF. The V call is TRBV4-1, the J call TRBJ2-1; 11 bases are shared with TRBD2. The CDR3 runs 17 residues. V was pared by 3 bases and J by 8 bases, with 12 bases of the junction left unmatched. Germline CDR1 and CDR2: MGHRA and YSYEKL.

The chain joins TRBV9 to TRBJ2-2, with 11 bases aligning to TRBD1. The junction had 6 bases not matched to a gene; V was cut back by 5 bases and J by 6 bases. Germline V gene lookup returns CDR1 SGDLS and CDR2 YYNGEE. CDR3 length: 15 residues. The CDR3 protein is CASRRGQGASGELFF. The CDR3, as DNA: TGTGCCAGCAGAAGAGGACAGGGGGCATCCGGGGAGCTGTTTTTT.

The rearrangement links TRBV28 to TRBJ2-7; D possibly corresponds to TRBD1 (5 bases). V was pared by 4 bases and J by 0 bases, with 16 bases between. The germline gives CDR1 MDHEN, CDR2 SYDVKM. The CDR3 consists of 16 residues. As DNA, the CDR3 is TGTGCCAGCAGTTCTCAGATCAAGCAGGGCTCCTACGAGCAGTACTTC. This encodes CASSSQIKQGSYEQYF.

The sample holds one count of this clone. The CDR3 sequence is CAWSTPGTGGHYGYTF. The DNA of the CDR3 is TGTGCCTGGAGTACCCCCGGGACAGGGGGCCACTATGGCTACACCTTC. This sequence joins TRBV30 and TRBJ1-2; 12 nucleotides match TRBD1. Germline CDR1 is GTSNPN and CDR2 is SVGIG (reference sequence). There are 16 residues in the CDR3. Trimming took 2 bases from V and 3 from J; bases not matched to a gene: 7.

J is TRBJ1-6 and V is TRBV5-1, with D possibly TRBD1 on 6 matching bases. Germline CDR1 SGHRS, CDR2 YFSETQ. This CDR3 has 15 residues. V shed 4 bases and J shed 8 bases, with 16 bases lying between them. The CDR3 reads CASSPGQMGDSPLHF. The CDR3 coding sequence is TGCGCCAGCAGCCCCGGACAGATGGGGGATTCACCCCTCCACTTT.

The chain recombines TRBV7-2 with TRBJ1-5, with a weak D call TRBD1 (5 bases). V lost 1 base to trimming and J lost 2 bases, with 9 bases between them. Germline lookup yields CDR1 SGHTA and CDR2 FQGNSA. The CDR3 has 15 amino acids. DNA of the CDR3: TGTGCCAGCAGCTTAGGAGGGGAGGGCAATCAGCCCCAGCATTTT. This encodes CASSLGGEGNQPQHF.

In its sample, this clone was seen once. CDR3 bases: TGTGCCAGCACCCTGGGACAGCCACAGAACACTGAAGCTTTCTTT. It codes for CASTLGQPQNTEAFF. The rearrangement uses TRBV2 and TRBJ1-1; the match to TRBD1 covers 7 bases. CDR3 length: 15 amino acids. Germline V gene lookup returns CDR1 SNHLY and CDR2 FYNNEI. The V and J ends lost 7 bases and 1 base, in that order; junction bases with no gene match: 9. The whole variable domain, remainder taken from reference TRBV2 and TRBJ1-1, is EPEVTQTPSHQVTQMGQEVILRCVPISNHLYFYWYRQILGQKVEFLVSFYNNEISEKSEIFDDQFSVERPDGSNFTLKIRSTKLEDSAMYFCASTLGQPQNTEAFFGQGTRLTVV.

The chain recombines TRBV5-5 with TRBJ2-2; 12 bases map to TRBD2. The CDR3 totals 18 residues. Germline V gives CDR1 SGHKS, CDR2 YYEKEE (reference sequence). V was clipped by 0 bases and J by 4 bases; unmatched bases: 7. CDR3: CASSLVWTSGAFTGELFF. CDR3 sequence (DNA): TGTGCCAGCAGCTTGGTCTGGACTAGCGGGGCCTTCACCGGGGAGCTGTTTTTT. The full variable domain, in which reference TRBV5-5 and TRBJ2-2 provide the parts outside the CDR3, is DAGVTQSPTHLIKTRGQQVTLRCSPISGHKSVSWYQQVLGQGPQFIFQYYEKEERGRGNFPDRFSARQFPNYSSELNVNALLLGDSALYLCASSLVWTSGAFTGELFFGEGSRLTVL.

This clone was observed a handful of times. This chain joins TRBV7-9 and TRBJ2-7; the D gene is possibly TRBD1 (6 bases). The germline V gene has CDR1 SEHNR and CDR2 FQNEAQ (reference sequence). This CDR3 is 13 amino acids long. V was trimmed by 4 bases and J by 3 bases, leaving 10 bases between them. The CDR3 nucleotides are TGTGCCAGCAGCTACCGGACAGTCTACGAGCAGTACTTC. Encoded protein: CASSYRTVYEQYF.

The chain is built from TRBV5-1 and TRBJ1-1, with TRBD1 identical over 7 bases. The CDR3 length is 14 residues. Germline V CDR1 and CDR2: SGHRS, YFSETQ. Trimming removed 6 bases from V and 2 bases from J; junction bases left unmatched: 7. The CDR3 spells CASNPGQQNTEAFF. The CDR3 region has the DNA TGCGCCAGCAATCCGGGACAGCAAAACACTGAAGCTTTCTTT.

This chain connects TRBV7-2 to TRBJ2-1; 10 bases are a match to TRBD2. After removal of 2 bases from V and 5 bases from J, the junction contained 3 bases not matched to a gene. The germline CDR1 and CDR2 sequences are SGHTA and FQGNSA. CDR3 length: 15 amino acids. The CDR3 DNA follows: TGTGCCAGCAGCTTAAGCGGGGGGGTAAACAATGAGCAGTTCTTC. This translates into CASSLSGGVNNEQFF.

The DNA for the CDR3 is TGCGCCAGCAAGGACCAGGGGCCCCAAGCTTTCTTT. It yields the protein CASKDQGPQAFF. The J gene is TRBJ1-1, the V gene TRBV5-1; the D gene is possibly TRBD1 (6 bases). Germline V gene data show CDR1 as SGHRS and CDR2 as YFSETQ. Trimming took 6 bases from V and 9 from J, leaving 15 bases between them. CDR3 size: 12 residues.

The V and J genes are TRBV19 and TRBJ1-3; 9 bases are a match to TRBD1. The CDR3 length is 17 residues. Trimming took 5 bases from V and 5 from J; bases not matched to a gene: 13. Germline-derived CDR1 and CDR2 are LNHDA and SQIVND (reference sequence). The CDR3 sequence is CASSPRRDRVERNTIYF. The CDR3 coding sequence is TGTGCCAGTAGTCCTCGCCGGGACAGGGTTGAGAGAAACACCATATATTTT.

This clone was found a few times. The rearrangement joins TRBV6-5 to TRBJ2-7; TRBD1 aligns across 7 bases. Unmatched junction bases numbered 9, after V lost 8 bases and J lost 2 bases. CDR1 is MNHEY, CDR2 SVGAGI, per germline. The length of the CDR3 is 14 residues. The CDR3 reads CASQTGRATYEQYF. CDR3 in DNA: TGTGCCAGCCAGACAGGGCGGGCAACCTACGAGCAGTACTTC.

The J gene is TRBJ2-2, the V gene TRBV5-4; 8 nucleotides line up with TRBD1. CDR1 is SGHNT, CDR2 YYREEE, per germline (reference sequence). The V segment lost 0 bases and the J segment 8 bases; nucleotides outside the gene matches: 3. The CDR3 extends over 14 amino acids. CDR3 region: CASSLEQGGGELFF. CDR3 sequence (DNA): TGTGCCAGCAGCTTGGAACAGGGGGGAGGGGAGCTGTTTTTT.

The V call is TRBV6-6, the J call TRBJ1-2; tentative D call: TRBD1 (5 bases). V shed 6 bases and J shed 6 bases, with 20 bases lying between them. CDR3 length equals 15 residues. The germline gives CDR1 MNHNY, CDR2 SVGAGI (reference sequence). The CDR3 protein is CASSYQGNTFDGYTF. The CDR3 DNA reads as TGTGCCAGCAGCTACCAGGGCAACACCTTTGATGGCTACACCTTC.

The genes are TRBV18 and TRBJ1-1; maybe TRBD1 (6 bases). Germline CDR1 is KGHSH and CDR2 is LQKENI. Trimming removed 1 base at V and 5 bases at J, with 17 bases between. The CDR3 consists of 16 residues. The CDR3 protein is CASSPQRTERGTEAFF. CDR3 bases: TGTGCCAGCTCACCACAAAGGACCGAGAGGGGGACTGAAGCTTTCTTT.

The chain recombines TRBV6-5 with TRBJ1-1; D is undetermined. The CDR3 runs 14 residues. The V gene lost 0 bases and the J gene lost 5 bases, with 10 bases spanning the gap. Germline V CDR1 and CDR2: MNHEY, SVGAGI. CDR3 loop: CASSYSTRQTEAFF. The CDR3 DNA is TGTGCCAGCAGTTACTCGACGAGGCAAACTGAAGCTTTCTTT.

The V and J genes are TRBV6-5 and TRBJ1-3, with 7 bases matching TRBD1. Germline V gene lookup returns CDR1 MNHEY and CDR2 SVGAGI. Trimming took 0 bases from V and 0 from J; bases not matched to a gene: 2. The CDR3 totals 16 residues. Written as DNA, the CDR3 is TGTGCCAGCAGTTACTCGGGACAGTTCTCTGGAAACACCATATATTTT. Translation gives CASSYSGQFSGNTIYF.

The rearrangement joins TRBV6-5 to TRBJ2-3; TRBD2 might be the D (6 bases). CDR3 size: 14 residues. Germline V gives CDR1 MNHEY, CDR2 SVGAGI. V was cut by 6 bases and J by 2 bases, with 12 bases left in between. CDR3 in amino acids: CASSRGGATDTQYF. In nucleotides, the CDR3 is TGTGCCAGCAGCCGCGGAGGGGCCACAGATACGCAGTATTTT.

Turning to this clone: The same CDR3 is also encoded by other DNA sequences in this sample. The rearrangement uses TRBV11-2 and TRBJ1-2, with D perhaps matching TRBD1 (5 bases). The CDR3 contains 12 residues. The V and J ends lost 3 bases and 7 bases respectively, with 9 bases between them. The germline CDR1 and CDR2 sequences are SGHAT and FQNNGV. DNA for the CDR3: TGTGCCAGCAGCTTCGGAGGGGTTGGCTACACCTTC. Protein sequence: CASSFGGVGYTF.